Listed below are T cell receptor beta chains from one sample, sequenced in a study of a mutant IDH1 vaccine in newly diagnosed glioma. Measured with immunoSEQ multiplex PCR; TCRdb has only the in-frame clones, and not every one. The repertoire has tens of thousands of clones, roughly 78% of them found once; the top ten carry roughly 22%. These receptors' targets are unknown. The sample consisted of PBMCs, taken from a glioma patient whose treatment included an IDH1 peptide vaccine. The receptors derive from a man aged 25 to 40 with glioma. The CDR3 runs from the conserved cysteine through the conserved F or W. The order of the fields is J gene, clone size, D gene, V gene, CDR3 DNA, CDR3 protein. D genes are given only for firm matches. Clone size is given for some rows only: seen once, a few or many times, or a class if the clone is expanded.

TRBJ2-3,.,TRBD2,TRBV7-9,TGTGCCAGCAGTGAGCGGGGGGCCACAGATACGCAGTATTTT,CASSERGATDTQYF
TRBJ2-1,.,.,TRBV29-1,TGCAGCGTTGTCGATCCGACTAGTCCCTACAATGAGCAGTTCTTC,CSVVDPTSPYNEQFF
TRBJ1-1,.,TRBD1,TRBV6-5,TGTGCCAGCAGTTCCGGGACAGACTCTTTCAGGACTGAAGCTTTCTTT,CASSSGTDSFRTEAFF
TRBJ2-2,.,.,TRBV7-8,TGTGCCAGCAGCTTAGTCTCGACCGGGGACGCCGGGGAGCTGTTTTTT,CASSLVSTGDAGELFF
TRBJ1-2,.,.,TRBV18,TGTGCCAGCTCACCAGGGGGTCTTGGCTACACCTTC,CASSPGGLGYTF
TRBJ1-6,.,.,TRBV6-1,TGTGCCAGCAGTGAAGTGGGCTCTCTCCTCCACTTT,CASSEVGSLLHF
TRBJ2-1,few,TRBD1,TRBV6-4,TGTGCCAGCAGTGAAGGGGGACAGGGGTCGAATGAGCAGTTCTTC,CASSEGGQGSNEQFF
TRBJ2-3,once,TRBD1,TRBV7-6,TGTGCCAGCAGCACCGGACAGGGGGGCGCAGATACGCAGTATTTT,CASSTGQGGADTQYF
TRBJ2-7,.,.,TRBV5-6,TGTGCCAGCAGCTTCCAGGGACTTTCAGCCTACGAGCAGTACTTC,CASSFQGLSAYEQYF
TRBJ1-5,.,.,TRBV30,TGTGCCTGGAGTCAAACAGGGAGCAATCAGCCCCAGCATTTT,CAWSQTGSNQPQHF
TRBJ2-1,.,TRBD2,TRBV7-6,TGTGCCAGCAGCCCGACTGGGGGGGCGGGAGGAAATGAGCAGTTCTTC,CASSPTGGAGGNEQFF
TRBJ1-5,.,.,TRBV6-5,TGTGCCAGCAGCCCAGGGACGGGCCCCAATCAGCCCCAGCATTTT,CASSPGTGPNQPQHF
TRBJ1-5,.,.,TRBV5-5,TGTGCCAGCAGCTTGGACAGGCTTGGGGGTCAGCCCCAGCATTTT,CASSLDRLGGQPQHF
TRBJ2-3,.,TRBD2,TRBV25-1,TGTGCCAGCAGTCAATCAGGGACTAGCGCGATCGGCACAGATACGCAGTATTTT,CASSQSGTSAIGTDTQYF
TRBJ1-1,.,TRBD1,TRBV7-9,TGTGCCAGCAGCTTAAAAGGGGGCGGCGCTGAAGCTTTCTTT,CASSLKGGGAEAFF
TRBJ2-1,.,.,TRBV19,TGTGCCACCCTGGGAGTAGGGTCCTACAATGAGCAGTTCTTC,CATLGVGSYNEQFF
TRBJ2-5,few,.,TRBV11-3,TGTGCCAGCAGCCCGGGCCCTGCGCAAGAGACCCAGTACTTC,CASSPGPAQETQYF
TRBJ2-7,once,.,TRBV7-3,TGTGCCAGCAGCTTAGGGCCAGGCTACGAGCAGTACTTC,CASSLGPGYEQYF
TRBJ2-1,.,TRBD2,TRBV5-1,TGCGCCAGCAGCCAAGGACTAGCGGGGGACGGTGAGCAGTTCTTC,CASSQGLAGDGEQFF
TRBJ1-1,.,.,TRBV5-1,TGCGCCAGCAGCTCACAGACAGCTTTGAACACTGAAGCTTTCTTT,CASSSQTALNTEAFF
TRBJ2-2,once,TRBD2,TRBV6-5,TGTGCCAGCAGTTACTCGGCGACTAGCGGGGTCGGGGAGCTGTTTTTT,CASSYSATSGVGELFF
TRBJ1-6,few,.,TRBV10-3,TGTGCCATCAGCCCCGGACGTAATTCACCCCTCCACTTT,CAISPGRNSPLHF
TRBJ1-1,.,TRBD1,TRBV7-9,TGTGCCAGCAGCCCAAAGACAGGGATGAACACTGAAGCTTTCTTT,CASSPKTGMNTEAFF
TRBJ1-1,.,TRBD1,TRBV19,TGTGCCAGTAGACAATTAACAGGGGGGCGGTGGTTACCTGAAGCTTTCTTT,CASRQLTGGRWLPEAFF
TRBJ1-3,few,TRBD1,TRBV2,TGTGCCAGCAGTGAGGACAGGGGGCAAGGAAACACCATATATTTT,CASSEDRGQGNTIYF
TRBJ1-2,few,.,TRBV19,TGTGCCAGCTCGCCGACTCCCCGGGGTGGCTACACCTTC,CASSPTPRGGYTF
TRBJ2-5,few,.,TRBV6-6,TGTGCTTGTGTTGGTTACGAGACCCAGTACTTC,CACVGYETQYF
TRBJ1-5,few,.,TRBV10-1,TGCGCCAGCAGTGAGTCGGAAACACTGCCCCAGCATTTT,CASSESETLPQHF
TRBJ2-7,few,.,TRBV2,TGTGCCAGCAGTGAAGTTTTGGGCAGGAAACCCTATCAGCAGTACTTC,CASSEVLGRKPYQQYF
TRBJ2-2,.,TRBD2,TRBV5-1,TGCGCCAGCAGGGAGCGGGGCGGAGCGATGCGAGTAGGCACCGGGGAGCTGTTTTTT,CASRERGGAMRVGTGELFF
TRBJ2-2,.,.,TRBV19,TGTGCCAGCAAATGGACGAACACCGGGGAGCTGTTTTTT,CASKWTNTGELFF
TRBJ2-1,.,.,TRBV29-1,TGCAGCGTTGTTGCGAATGAGCAGTTCTTC,CSVVANEQFF
TRBJ1-1,.,.,TRBV7-2,TGTGCCAGCAGCTTTAACATGAACACTGAAGCTTTCTTT,CASSFNMNTEAFF
TRBJ2-5,.,TRBD2,TRBV6-1,TGTGCCAGCCGGACTAGCGGGCAGGAGACCCAGTACTTC,CASRTSGQETQYF
TRBJ2-2,.,.,TRBV10-3,TGTGCCTCAAGGGACACCGGGGAGCTGTTTTTT,CASRDTGELFF
TRBJ1-5,.,.,TRBV2,TGTGCCAGCAGTGAAGAAGGGTTTCCTCAGCCCCAGCATTTT,CASSEEGFPQPQHF
TRBJ2-1,.,.,TRBV6-1,TGTGCCACCTCTCTCGGGGACAATGAGCAGTTCTTC,CATSLGDNEQFF
TRBJ1-1,.,.,TRBV5-4,TGTGCCAGCAGCCGCCGGAGGGGTTTCTTT,CASSRRRGFF
TRBJ1-4,.,.,TRBV9,TGTGCCAGCAGCGCAACGACCGGGAATGAAAAACTGTTTTTT,CASSATTGNEKLFF
TRBJ1-2,.,.,TRBV5-4,TGTGCCAGCAGCTTGGTAGGGTTTGGGGACTATGGCTACACCTTC,CASSLVGFGDYGYTF
TRBJ1-4,.,.,TRBV7-8,TGTGCCAGCAGAAAGGGTATTGCAACTAATGAAAAACTGTTTTTT,CASRKGIATNEKLFF
TRBJ2-5,few,.,TRBV27,TGTGCCAGCAGTTTCGCCCAGGGGTTAGAGACCCAGTACTTC,CASSFAQGLETQYF
TRBJ2-5,few,.,TRBV19,TGTGCCAGTAGTAAGGACCCATGGGCCATTGAGACCCAGTACTTC,CASSKDPWAIETQYF
TRBJ1-1,once,.,TRBV7-9,TGTGCCAGCAGCCCCCTCTGGCCACAGGGAAGCACTGAAGCTTTCTTT,CASSPLWPQGSTEAFF
TRBJ2-7,once,.,TRBV15,TGTGCCACCAGCAGAGAGGCCCCTTCCATCCAGCAGTACTTC,CATSREAPSIQQYF
TRBJ1-2,.,TRBD1,TRBV9,TGTGCCAGCAGCGTAGATGTCGGGACAGGGTCCTATGGCTACACCTTC,CASSVDVGTGSYGYTF
TRBJ1-5,.,TRBD1,TRBV9,TGTGCCAGCAGCGCGACGGACAGGGAAAATCAGCCCCAGCATTTT,CASSATDRENQPQHF
TRBJ2-1,.,.,TRBV27,TGTGCCAGCAGACCAAACAGGGTCAATGAGCAGTTCTTC,CASRPNRVNEQFF
TRBJ1-2,.,.,TRBV6-1,TGTGCCAGCAGCGCCCTAACGTTCGGTGGCTACACCTTC,CASSALTFGGYTF
TRBJ2-7,.,TRBD1,TRBV19,TGTGCCAGTAGTCATACAGGGGGAAGGACCTACGAGCAGTACTTC,CASSHTGGRTYEQYF
TRBJ1-5,.,.,TRBV15,TGTGCCACCAGTAAAGGAACTACTAGGGGCAATCAGCCCCAGCATTTT,CATSKGTTRGNQPQHF
TRBJ2-7,.,TRBD1,TRBV9,TGTGCCAGCAGCGTAGGGGGGACAGGAATCTACGAGCAGTACTTC,CASSVGGTGIYEQYF
TRBJ1-2,.,TRBD1,TRBV5-1,TGCGCCAGCAGCGCGGGACAGGGGGTTGGCTACACCTTC,CASSAGQGVGYTF
TRBJ1-1,.,.,TRBV14,TGTGCCAGCAGCCAAGTTGGTCGCGACACTGAAGCTTTCTTT,CASSQVGRDTEAFF
TRBJ1-2,.,TRBD1,TRBV13,TGTGCCAGCAGCTACAACTTGGGACAGCCCATCAGGGGCTACACCTTC,CASSYNLGQPIRGYTF